The text below deals with one T cell receptor (beta chain). What it recognizes is unknown. In germline, CDR1 is MDHEN, CDR2 SYDVKM. The J segment lost 7 bases and the V segment lost 5 bases, leaving 5 bases of the junction unmatched. The CDR3 extends over 14 amino acids. These data come from a study of cytomegalovirus exposure and HLA in healthy donors. Findings and limits, study-wide: Reportedly, TCR beta sequences accurately predicted HLA-A and HLA-B alleles in most subjects. An analysis done earlier found most TCR beta V segments productive about 90% or about 30% of the time. The majority of TCR sequences were rare, yet some public TCRs appeared in many donors. Analysis was carried out at a later point, and it linked a missense DCLRE1C variant to TCR beta V- and J-gene trimming.

The PCR ran on 60 Vbeta and 13 Jbeta primers. The protocol was immunoSEQ multiplex PCR, while the TCRdb copy is restricted to in-frame clones and leaves out a portion. Of roughly 180,000 clones listed, approximately 80% were seen once; the top ten hold about 1.3%. Sequencing input: PBMCs. This TCR came from a man aged 30-40 years in good health and CMV-seronegative. The chain combines TRBV28 with TRBJ2-4; 10 bases fit TRBD1. CDR3 sequence: CASSQGTGANIQYF. For the CDR3, the DNA is TGTGCCAGCAGTCAGGGGACAGGGGCCAACATTCAGTACTTC.